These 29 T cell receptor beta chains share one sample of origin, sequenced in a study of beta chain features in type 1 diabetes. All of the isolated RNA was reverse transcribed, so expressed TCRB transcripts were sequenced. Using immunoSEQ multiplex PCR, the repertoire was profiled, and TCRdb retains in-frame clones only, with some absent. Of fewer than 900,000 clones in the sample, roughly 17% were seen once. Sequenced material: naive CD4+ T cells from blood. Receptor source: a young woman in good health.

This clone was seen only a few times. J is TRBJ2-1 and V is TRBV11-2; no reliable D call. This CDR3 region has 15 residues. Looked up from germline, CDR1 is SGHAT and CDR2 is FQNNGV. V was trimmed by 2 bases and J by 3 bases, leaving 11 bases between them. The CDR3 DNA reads TGTGCCAGCAGCTTACAGCTGGTGGGCTACAATGAGCAGTTCTTC. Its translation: CASSLQLVGYNEQFF.

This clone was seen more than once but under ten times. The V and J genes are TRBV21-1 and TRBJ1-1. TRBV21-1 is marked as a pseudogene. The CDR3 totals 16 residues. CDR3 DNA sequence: TGTGCCAGCAGCAAATATGGGTTTTTATTTGGTCGTGAAGCTTTCTTT. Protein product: CASSKYGFLFGREAFF.

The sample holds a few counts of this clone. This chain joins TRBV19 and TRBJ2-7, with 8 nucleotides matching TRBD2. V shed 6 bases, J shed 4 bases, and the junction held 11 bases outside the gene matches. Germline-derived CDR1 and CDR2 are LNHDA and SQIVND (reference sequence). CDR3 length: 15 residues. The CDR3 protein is CASSRTGLGFYEQYF. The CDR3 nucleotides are TGTGCCAGTAGCAGAACGGGACTAGGATTTTACGAGCAGTACTTC.

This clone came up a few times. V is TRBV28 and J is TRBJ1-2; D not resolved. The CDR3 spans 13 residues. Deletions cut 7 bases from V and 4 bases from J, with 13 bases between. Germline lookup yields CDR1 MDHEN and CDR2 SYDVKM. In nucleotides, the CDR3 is TGTGCCAGCACTTCGAACCTCCTCTATGGCTACACCTTC. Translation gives CASTSNLLYGYTF.

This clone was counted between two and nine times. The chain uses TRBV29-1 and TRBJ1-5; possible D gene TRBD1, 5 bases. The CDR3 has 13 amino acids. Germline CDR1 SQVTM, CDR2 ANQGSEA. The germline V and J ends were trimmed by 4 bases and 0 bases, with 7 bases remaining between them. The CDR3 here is CSVGGDSNQPQHF. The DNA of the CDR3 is TGCAGCGTTGGGGGGGATAGCAATCAGCCCCAGCATTTT.

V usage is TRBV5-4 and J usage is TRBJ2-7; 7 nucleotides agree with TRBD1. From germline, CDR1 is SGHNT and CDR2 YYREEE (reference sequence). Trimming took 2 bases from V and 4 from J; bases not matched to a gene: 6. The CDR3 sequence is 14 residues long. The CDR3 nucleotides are TGTGCCAGCAGCTTCTCAGGGGGACGGTACGAGCAGTACTTC. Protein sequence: CASSFSGGRYEQYF. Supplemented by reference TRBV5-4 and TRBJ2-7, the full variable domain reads ETGVTQSPTHLIKTRGQQVTLRCSSQSGHNTVSWYQQALGQGPQFIFQYYREEENGRGNFPPRFSGLQFPNYSSELNVNALELDDSALYLCASSFSGGRYEQYFGPGTRLTVT.

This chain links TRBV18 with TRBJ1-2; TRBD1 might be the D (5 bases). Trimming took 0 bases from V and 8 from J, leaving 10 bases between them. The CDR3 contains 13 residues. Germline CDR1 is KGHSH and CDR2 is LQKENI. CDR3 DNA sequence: TGTGCCAGCTCACCACCGGAGGGGTCGGGCTACACCTTC. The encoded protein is CASSPPEGSGYTF.

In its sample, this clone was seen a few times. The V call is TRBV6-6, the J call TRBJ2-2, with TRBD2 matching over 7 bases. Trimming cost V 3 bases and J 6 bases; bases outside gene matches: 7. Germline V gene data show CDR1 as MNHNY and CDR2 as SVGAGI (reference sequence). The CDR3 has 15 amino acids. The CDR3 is CASSYRGRDAGELFF. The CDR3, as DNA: TGTGCCAGCAGTTATCGCGGGAGAGATGCCGGGGAGCTGTTTTTT.

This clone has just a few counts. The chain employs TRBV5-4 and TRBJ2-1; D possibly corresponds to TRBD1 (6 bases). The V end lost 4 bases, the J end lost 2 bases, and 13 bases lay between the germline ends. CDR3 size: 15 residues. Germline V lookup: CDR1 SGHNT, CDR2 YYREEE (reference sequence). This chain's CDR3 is CASSQGTKAYNEQFF. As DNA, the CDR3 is TGTGCCAGCAGCCAGGGGACCAAGGCCTACAATGAGCAGTTCTTC. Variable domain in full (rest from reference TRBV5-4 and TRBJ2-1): ETGVTQSPTHLIKTRGQQVTLRCSSQSGHNTVSWYQQALGQGPQFIFQYYREEENGRGNFPPRFSGLQFPNYSSELNVNALELDDSALYLCASSQGTKAYNEQFFGPGTRLTVL.

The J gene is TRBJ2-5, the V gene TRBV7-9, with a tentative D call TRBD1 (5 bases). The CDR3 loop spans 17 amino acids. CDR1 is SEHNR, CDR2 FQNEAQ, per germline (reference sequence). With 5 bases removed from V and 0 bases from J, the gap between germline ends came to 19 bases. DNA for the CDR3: TGTGCCAGCAGCCGCTGGACGACAGTCTATTACCAAGAGACCCAGTACTTC. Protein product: CASSRWTTVYYQETQYF.

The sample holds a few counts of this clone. As DNA, the CDR3 is TGTGCCAGCAGCTTAGTAACAGGGAACAATCAGCCCCAGCATTTT. Its protein product is CASSLVTGNNQPQHF. The chain uses TRBV7-2 and TRBJ1-5; a weak D match, TRBD1 (6 bases). Trimming pared 1 base from V and 3 bases from J, leaving 10 bases between. The CDR3 runs 15 residues. Germline V gene sequence: CDR1 SGHTA, CDR2 FQGNSA.

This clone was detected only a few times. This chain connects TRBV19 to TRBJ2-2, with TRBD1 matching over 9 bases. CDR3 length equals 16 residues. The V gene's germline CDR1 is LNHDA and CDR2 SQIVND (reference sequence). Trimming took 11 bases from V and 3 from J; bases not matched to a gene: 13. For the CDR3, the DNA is TGTGCCGCCAGTCCCTCCGGGACAGGGTACACCGGGGAGCTGTTTTTT. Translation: CAASPSGTGYTGELFF.

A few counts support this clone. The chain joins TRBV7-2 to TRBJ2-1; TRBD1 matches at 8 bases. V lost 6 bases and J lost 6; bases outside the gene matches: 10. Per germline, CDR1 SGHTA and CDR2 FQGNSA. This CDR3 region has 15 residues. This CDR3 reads CASSNAPGQGNEQFF. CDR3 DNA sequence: TGTGCCAGCAGTAATGCGCCTGGACAGGGCAATGAGCAGTTCTTC.

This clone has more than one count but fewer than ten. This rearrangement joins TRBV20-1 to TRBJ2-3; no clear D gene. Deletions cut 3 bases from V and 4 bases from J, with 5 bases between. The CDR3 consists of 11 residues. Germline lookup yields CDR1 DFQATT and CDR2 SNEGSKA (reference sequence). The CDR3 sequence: CSASFADTQYF. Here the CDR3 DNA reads TGCAGTGCTAGCTTCGCAGATACGCAGTATTTT.

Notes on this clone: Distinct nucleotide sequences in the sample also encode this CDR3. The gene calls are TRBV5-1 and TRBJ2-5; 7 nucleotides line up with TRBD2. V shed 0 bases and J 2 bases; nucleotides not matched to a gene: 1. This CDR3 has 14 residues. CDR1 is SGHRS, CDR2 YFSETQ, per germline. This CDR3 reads CASSLARGQETQYF. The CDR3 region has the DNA TGCGCCAGCAGCTTGGCGCGGGGGCAAGAGACCCAGTACTTC.

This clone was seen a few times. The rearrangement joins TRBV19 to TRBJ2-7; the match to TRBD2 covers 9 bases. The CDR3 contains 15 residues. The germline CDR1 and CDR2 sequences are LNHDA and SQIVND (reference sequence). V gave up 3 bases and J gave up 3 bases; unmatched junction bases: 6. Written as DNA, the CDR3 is TGTGCCAGTAGTATGGCTAGCGGGAAGGGCTACGAGCAGTACTTC. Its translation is CASSMASGKGYEQYF.

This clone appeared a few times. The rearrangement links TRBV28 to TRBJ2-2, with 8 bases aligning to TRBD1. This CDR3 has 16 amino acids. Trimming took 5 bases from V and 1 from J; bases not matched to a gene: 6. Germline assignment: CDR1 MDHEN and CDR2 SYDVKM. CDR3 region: CASSRPGTGNTGELFF. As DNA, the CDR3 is TGTGCCAGCAGTCGACCCGGGACAGGGAACACCGGGGAGCTGTTTTTT.

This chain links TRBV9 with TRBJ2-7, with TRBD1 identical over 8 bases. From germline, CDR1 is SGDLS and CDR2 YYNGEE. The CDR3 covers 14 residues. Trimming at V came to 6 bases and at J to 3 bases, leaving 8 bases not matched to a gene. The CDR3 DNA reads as TGTGCCAGCACCTTACAGGGGGTAAGCTACGAGCAGTACTTC. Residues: CASTLQGVSYEQYF.

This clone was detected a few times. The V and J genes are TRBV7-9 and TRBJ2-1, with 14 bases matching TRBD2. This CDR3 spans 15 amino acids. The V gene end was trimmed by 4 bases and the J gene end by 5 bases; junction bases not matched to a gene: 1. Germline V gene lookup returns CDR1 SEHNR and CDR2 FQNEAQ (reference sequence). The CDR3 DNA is TGTGCCAGCAGCTGGGGACTAGCGGGAGACAATGAGCAGTTCTTC. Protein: CASSWGLAGDNEQFF.

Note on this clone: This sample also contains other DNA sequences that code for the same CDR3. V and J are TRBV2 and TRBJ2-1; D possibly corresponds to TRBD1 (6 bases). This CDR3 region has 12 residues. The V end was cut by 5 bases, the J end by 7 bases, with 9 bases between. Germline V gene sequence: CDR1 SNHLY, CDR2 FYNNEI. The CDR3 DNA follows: TGTGCCAGCAGTTTACAGGGAAATGAGCAGTTCTTC. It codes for CASSLQGNEQFF. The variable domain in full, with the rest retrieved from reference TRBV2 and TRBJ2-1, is EPEVTQTPSHQVTQMGQEVILRCVPISNHLYFYWYRQILGQKVEFLVSFYNNEISEKSEIFDDQFSVERPDGSNFTLKIRSTKLEDSAMYFCASSLQGNEQFFGPGTRLTVL.

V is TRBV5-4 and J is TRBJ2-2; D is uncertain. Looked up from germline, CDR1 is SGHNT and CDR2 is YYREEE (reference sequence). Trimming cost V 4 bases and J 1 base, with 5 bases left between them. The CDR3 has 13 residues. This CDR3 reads CASSEQNTGELFF. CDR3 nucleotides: TGTGCCAGCAGCGAACAGAACACCGGGGAGCTGTTTTTT. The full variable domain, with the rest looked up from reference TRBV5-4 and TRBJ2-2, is ETGVTQSPTHLIKTRGQQVTLRCSSQSGHNTVSWYQQALGQGPQFIFQYYREEENGRGNFPPRFSGLQFPNYSSELNVNALELDDSALYLCASSEQNTGELFFGEGSRLTVL.

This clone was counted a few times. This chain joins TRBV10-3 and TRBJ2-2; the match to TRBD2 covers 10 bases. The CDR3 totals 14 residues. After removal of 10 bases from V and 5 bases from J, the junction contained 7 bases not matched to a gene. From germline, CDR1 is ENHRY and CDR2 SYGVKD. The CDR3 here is CATLAGVRTGELFF. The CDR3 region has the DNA TGTGCCACCCTAGCGGGAGTAAGAACCGGGGAGCTGTTTTTT.

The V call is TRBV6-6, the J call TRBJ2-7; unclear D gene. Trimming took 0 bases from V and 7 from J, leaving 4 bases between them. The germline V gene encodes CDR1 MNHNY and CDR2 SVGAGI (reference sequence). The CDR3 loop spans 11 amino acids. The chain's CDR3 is CASSYSTEQYF. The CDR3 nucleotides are TGTGCCAGCAGTTACTCGACTGAGCAGTACTTC.

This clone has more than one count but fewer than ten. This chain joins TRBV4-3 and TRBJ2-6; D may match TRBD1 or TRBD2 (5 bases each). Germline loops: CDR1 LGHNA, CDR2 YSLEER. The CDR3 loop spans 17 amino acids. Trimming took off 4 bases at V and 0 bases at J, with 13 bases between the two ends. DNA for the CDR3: TGCGCCAGCAGCCTCATGGGACGGGTCTCTGGGGCCAACGTCCTGACTTTC. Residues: CASSLMGRVSGANVLTF.

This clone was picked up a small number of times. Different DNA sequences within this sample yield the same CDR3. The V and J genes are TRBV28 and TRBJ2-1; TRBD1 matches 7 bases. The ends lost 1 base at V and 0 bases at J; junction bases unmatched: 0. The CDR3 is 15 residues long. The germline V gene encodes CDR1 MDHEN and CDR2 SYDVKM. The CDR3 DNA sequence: TGTGCCAGCAGTTTATCAGGGGGCTCCTACAATGAGCAGTTCTTC. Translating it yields CASSLSGGSYNEQFF.

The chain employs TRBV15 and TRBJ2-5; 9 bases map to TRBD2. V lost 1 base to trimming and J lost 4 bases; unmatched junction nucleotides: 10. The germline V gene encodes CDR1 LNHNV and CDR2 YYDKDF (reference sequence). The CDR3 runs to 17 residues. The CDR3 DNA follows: TGTGCCACCAGCAGAGGGGGTAGCGGGAGAATTGGAGAGACCCAGTACTTC. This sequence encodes CATSRGGSGRIGETQYF.

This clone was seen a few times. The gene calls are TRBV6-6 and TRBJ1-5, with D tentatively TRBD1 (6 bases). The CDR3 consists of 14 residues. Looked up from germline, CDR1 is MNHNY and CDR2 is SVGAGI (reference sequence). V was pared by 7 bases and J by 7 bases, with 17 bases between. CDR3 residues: CASTQGHILQPQHF. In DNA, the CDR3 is TGTGCCAGCACCCAGGGACATATATTACAGCCCCAGCATTTT.

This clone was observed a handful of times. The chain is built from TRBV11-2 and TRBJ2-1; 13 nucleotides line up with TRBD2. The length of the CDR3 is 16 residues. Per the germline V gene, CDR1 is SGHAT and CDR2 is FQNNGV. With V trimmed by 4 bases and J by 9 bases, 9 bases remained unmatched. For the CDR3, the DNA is TGTGCCAGCAGCTCTAGGACTAGCGGGAGTCGGGGTGAGCAGTTCTTC. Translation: CASSSRTSGSRGEQFF. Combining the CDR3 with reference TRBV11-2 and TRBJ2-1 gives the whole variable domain EAGVAQSPRYKIIEKRQSVAFWCNPISGHATLYWYQQILGQGPKLLIQFQNNGVVDDSQLPKDRFSAERLKGVDSTLKIQPAKLEDSAVYLCASSSRTSGSRGEQFFGPGTRLTVL.

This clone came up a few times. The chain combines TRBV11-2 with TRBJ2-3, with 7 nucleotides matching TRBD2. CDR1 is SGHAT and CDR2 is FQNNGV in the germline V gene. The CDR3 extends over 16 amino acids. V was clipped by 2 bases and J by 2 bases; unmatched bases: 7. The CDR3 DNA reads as TGTGCCAGCAGCTTATTTCGGCTAGCGGCCACAGATACGCAGTATTTT. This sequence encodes CASSLFRLAATDTQYF.